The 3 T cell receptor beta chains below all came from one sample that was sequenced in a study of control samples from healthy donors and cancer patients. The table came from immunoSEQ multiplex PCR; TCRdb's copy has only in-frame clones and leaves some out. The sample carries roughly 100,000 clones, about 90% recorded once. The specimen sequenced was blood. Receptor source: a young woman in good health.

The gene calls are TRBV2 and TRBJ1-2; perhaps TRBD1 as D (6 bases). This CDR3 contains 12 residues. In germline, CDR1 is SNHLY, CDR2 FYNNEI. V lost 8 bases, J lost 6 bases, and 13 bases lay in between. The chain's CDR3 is CASHTGLNGYTF. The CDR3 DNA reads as TGTGCCAGCCATACAGGGCTTAATGGCTACACCTTC.

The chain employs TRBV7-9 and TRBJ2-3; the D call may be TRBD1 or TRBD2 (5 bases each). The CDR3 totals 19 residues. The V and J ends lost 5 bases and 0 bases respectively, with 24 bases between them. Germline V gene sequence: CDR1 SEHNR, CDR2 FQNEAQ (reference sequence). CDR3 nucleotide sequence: TGTGCCAGCAGCCCCTGGCTGGGCAGGGTAGAGGGTAGCACAGATACGCAGTATTTT. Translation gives CASSPWLGRVEGSTDTQYF. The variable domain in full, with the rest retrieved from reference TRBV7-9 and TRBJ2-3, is DTGVSQNPRHKITKRGQNVTFRCDPISEHNRLYWYRQTLGQGPEFLTYFQNEAQLEKSRLLSDRFSAERPKGSFSTLEIQRTEQGDSAMYLCASSPWLGRVEGSTDTQYFGPGTRLTVL.

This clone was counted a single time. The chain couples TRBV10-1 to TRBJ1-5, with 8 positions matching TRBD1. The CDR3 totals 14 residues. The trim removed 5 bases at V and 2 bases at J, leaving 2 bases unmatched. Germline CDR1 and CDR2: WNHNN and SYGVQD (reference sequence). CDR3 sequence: CASSPGGGNQPQHF. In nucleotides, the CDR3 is TGCGCCAGCAGTCCAGGGGGCGGCAATCAGCCCCAGCATTTT.